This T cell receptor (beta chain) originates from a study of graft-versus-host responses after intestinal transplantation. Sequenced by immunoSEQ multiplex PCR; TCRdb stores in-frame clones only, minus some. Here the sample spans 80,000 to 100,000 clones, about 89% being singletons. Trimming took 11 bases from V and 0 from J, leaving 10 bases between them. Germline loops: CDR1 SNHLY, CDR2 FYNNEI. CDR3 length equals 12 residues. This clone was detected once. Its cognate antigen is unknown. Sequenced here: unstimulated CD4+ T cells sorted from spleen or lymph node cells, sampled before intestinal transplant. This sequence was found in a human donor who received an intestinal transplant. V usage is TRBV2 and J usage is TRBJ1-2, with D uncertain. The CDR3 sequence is CALGSSNYGYTF. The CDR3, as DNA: TGTGCCCTGGGGAGCTCTAACTATGGCTACACCTTC. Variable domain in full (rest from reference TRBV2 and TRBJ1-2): EPEVTQTPSHQVTQMGQEVILRCVPISNHLYFYWYRQILGQKVEFLVSFYNNEISEKSEIFDDQFSVERPDGSNFTLKIRSTKLEDSAMYFCALGSSNYGYTFGSGTRLTVV.